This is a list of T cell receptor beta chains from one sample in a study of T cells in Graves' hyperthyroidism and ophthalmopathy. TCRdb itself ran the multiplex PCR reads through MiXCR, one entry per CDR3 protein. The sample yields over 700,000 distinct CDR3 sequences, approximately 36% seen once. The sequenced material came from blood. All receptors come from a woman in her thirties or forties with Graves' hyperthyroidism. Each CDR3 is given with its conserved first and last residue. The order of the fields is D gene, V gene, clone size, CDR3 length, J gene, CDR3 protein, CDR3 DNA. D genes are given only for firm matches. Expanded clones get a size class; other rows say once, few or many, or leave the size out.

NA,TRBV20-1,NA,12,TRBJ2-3,CSARGSTDTQYF,TGCAGTGCTAGAGGAAGCACAGATACGCAGTATTTT
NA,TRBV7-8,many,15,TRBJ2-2,CASSPLPGVTGELFF,TGTGCCAGCAGCCCACTCCCCGGGGTAACCGGGGAGCTGTTTTTT
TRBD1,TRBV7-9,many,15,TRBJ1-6,CASRPGTGSGSPLHF,TGTGCCAGCAGGCCGGGGACAGGTTCGGGGTCACCCCTCCACTTT
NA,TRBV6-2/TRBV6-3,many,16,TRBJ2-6,CASSYTFGSGANVLTF,TGTGCCAGCAGTTACACTTTTGGATCTGGGGCCAACGTCCTGACTTTC
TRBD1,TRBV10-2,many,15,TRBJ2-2,CASSLGQPNTGELFF,TGCGCCAGCAGCCTGGGACAGCCGAACACCGGGGAGCTGTTTTTT
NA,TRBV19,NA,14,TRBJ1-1,CASSWGHMNTEAFF,TGTGCCAGTAGTTGGGGTCACATGAACACTGAAGCTTTCTTT
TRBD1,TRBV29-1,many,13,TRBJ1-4,CSALQGAGEKLFF,TGCAGCGCGCTACAGGGGGCGGGGGAAAAACTGTTTTTT
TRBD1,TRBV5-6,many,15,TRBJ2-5,CASSPYDRVEGTQYF,TGTGCCAGCAGCCCGTATGACAGGGTCGAGGGGACCCAGTACTTC
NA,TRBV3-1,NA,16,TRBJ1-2,CASSQDMGGPNYGYTF,TGTGCCAGCAGCCAAGATATGGGGGGGCCTAACTATGGCTACACCTTC
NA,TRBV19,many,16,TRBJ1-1,CASSPLTGAMNTEAFF,TGTGCCAGTAGTCCACTGACAGGAGCGATGAACACTGAAGCTTTCTTT
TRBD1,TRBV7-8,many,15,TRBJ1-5,CASRYQGASNQPQHF,TGTGCCAGCAGATACCAGGGGGCAAGCAATCAGCCCCAGCATTTT
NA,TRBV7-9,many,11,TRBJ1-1,CASSLTPEAFF,TGTGCCAGCAGCTTAACCCCTGAAGCTTTCTTT
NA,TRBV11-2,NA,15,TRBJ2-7,CASSLVVGDDYEQYF,TGTGCCAGCAGCTTAGTCGTAGGGGACGACTACGAGCAGTACTTC
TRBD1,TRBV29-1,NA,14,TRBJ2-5,CSATNWDRGAAQYF,TGCAGCGCTACCAACTGGGACAGGGGAGCGGCCCAGTACTTC
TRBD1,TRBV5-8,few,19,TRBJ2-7,CASSLGTSWGTGGVHEQYF,TGTGCCAGCAGCTTGGGGACCTCGTGGGGGACAGGGGGTGTCCACGAGCAGTACTTC
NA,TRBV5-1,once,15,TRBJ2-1,CASSLVGAASSEQFF,TGCGCCAGCAGCTTGGTCGGGGCCGCTAGCAGTGAGCAGTTCTTC
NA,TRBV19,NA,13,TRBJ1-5,CASSQQNNQPQHF,TGTGCCAGTAGTCAACAGAACAATCAGCCCCAGCATTTT
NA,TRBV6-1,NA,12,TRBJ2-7,CASSPSRDEQYF,TGTGCCAGCAGCCCGTCTCGCGACGAGCAGTACTTC
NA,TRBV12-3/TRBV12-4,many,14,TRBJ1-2,CASSGWAQSYGYTF,TGTGCCAGCAGCGGCTGGGCGCAGAGCTATGGCTACACCTTC
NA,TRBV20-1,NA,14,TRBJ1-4,CSAPLGPVNEKLFF,TGCAGTGCACCCCTGGGACCGGTTAATGAAAAACTGTTTTTT
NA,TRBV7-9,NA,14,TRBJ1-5,CASSPSRFNQPQHF,TGTGCCAGCAGCCCCTCCAGGTTCAATCAGCCCCAGCATTTT
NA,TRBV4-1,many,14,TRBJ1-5,CASSHESLNQPQHF,TGCGCCAGCAGCCACGAATCGCTCAATCAGCCCCAGCATTTT
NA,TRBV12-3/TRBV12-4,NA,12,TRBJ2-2,CASNLNTGELFF,TGTGCCAGCAACCTTAACACCGGGGAGCTGTTTTTT
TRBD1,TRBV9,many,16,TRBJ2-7,CASSGPTGSFVDEQYF,TGTGCCAGCAGCGGACCGACAGGGAGTTTTGTCGACGAGCAGTACTTC
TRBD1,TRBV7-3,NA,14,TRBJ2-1,CASSLGQGGNEQFF,TGTGCCAGCAGCTTAGGACAGGGGGGGAATGAGCAGTTCTTT
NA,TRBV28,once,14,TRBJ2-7,CASSPHDTPTQQYF,TGTGCCAGCAGCCCCCATGACACCCCTACGCAGCAGTACTTC
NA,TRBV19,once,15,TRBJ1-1,CASSPGSRPIYEAFF,TGTGCCAGTAGCCCGGGTTCACGACCGATTTATGAAGCTTTCTTT
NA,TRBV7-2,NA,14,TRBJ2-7,CASSLESPSYEQYF,TGTGCCAGCAGCTTAGAGTCGCCCTCCTACGAGCAGTACTTC
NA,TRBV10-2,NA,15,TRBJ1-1,CASSPRSGENTEAFF,TGTGCCAGCTCACCCCGGAGCGGGGAGAACACTGAAGCTTTCTTT